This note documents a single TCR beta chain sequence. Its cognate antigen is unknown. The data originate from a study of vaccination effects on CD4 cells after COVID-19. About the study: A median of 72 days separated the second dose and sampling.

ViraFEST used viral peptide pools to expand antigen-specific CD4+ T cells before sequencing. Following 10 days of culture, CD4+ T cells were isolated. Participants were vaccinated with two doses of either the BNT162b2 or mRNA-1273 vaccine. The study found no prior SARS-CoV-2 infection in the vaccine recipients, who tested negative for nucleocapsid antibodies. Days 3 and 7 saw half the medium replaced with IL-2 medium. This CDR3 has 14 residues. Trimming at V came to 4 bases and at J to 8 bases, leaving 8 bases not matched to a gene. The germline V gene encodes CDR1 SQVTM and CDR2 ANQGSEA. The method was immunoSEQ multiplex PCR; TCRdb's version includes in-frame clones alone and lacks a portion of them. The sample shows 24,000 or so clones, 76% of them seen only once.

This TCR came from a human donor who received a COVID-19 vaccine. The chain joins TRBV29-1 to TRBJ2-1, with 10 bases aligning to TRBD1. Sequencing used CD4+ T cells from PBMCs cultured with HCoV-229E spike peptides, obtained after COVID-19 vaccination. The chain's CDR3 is CSVVRGQGFDEQFF. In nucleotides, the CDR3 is TGCAGCGTTGTAAGGGGACAGGGGTTCGATGAGCAGTTCTTC.